The 6 T cell receptor beta chains below all came from one sample that was sequenced in a study of blood T cell repertoires in COVID-19. Assay: immunoSEQ multiplex PCR; the TCRdb copy retains only in-frame clones and omits some. The sample has roughly 200,000 clones, 70% to 90% seen once; the top ten hold 2.5% to 3.5%. Sequencing used peripheral blood. Receptors originate from a man aged 55-75 years with acute or convalescent COVID-19.

This chain connects TRBV27 to TRBJ2-6; a possible D gene is TRBD2 (6 bases). The V end lost 5 bases, the J end lost 0 bases, and 17 bases lay between the germline ends. CDR1 is MNHEY, CDR2 SMNVEV, per germline (reference sequence). This CDR3 has 18 amino acids. The CDR3 nucleotides are TGTGCCAGCAGTCCCCCGCGGGGCTTAGGCTCTGGGGCCAACGTCCTGACTTTC. Encoded protein: CASSPPRGLGSGANVLTF.

The chain employs TRBV4-2 and TRBJ2-2, with 8 bases lining up with TRBD2. The V segment lost 1 base and the J segment 5 bases; nucleotides outside the gene matches: 9. Germline values: CDR1 LGHNA, CDR2 YNFKEQ. This CDR3 region has 17 residues. CDR3 nucleotide sequence: TGTGCCAGCAGCCAAGTCCCCGCGGGAGGTCAAACCGGGGAGCTGTTTTTT. Its translation: CASSQVPAGGQTGELFF.

V is TRBV7-9 and J is TRBJ1-1; TRBD1 aligns across 7 bases. From germline, CDR1 is SEHNR and CDR2 FQNEAQ (reference sequence). V trimming: 0 bases; J trimming: 10 bases; junction bases outside the gene matches: 8. The CDR3 has 14 residues. CDR3 sequence: CASSLAGDSRRAFF. CDR3 sequence (DNA): TGTGCCAGCAGCTTAGCAGGGGACAGCCGTAGAGCTTTCTTT.

V and J are TRBV5-1 and TRBJ2-1; 13 nucleotides agree with TRBD2. Trimming took 4 bases from V and 6 from J; bases not matched to a gene: 10. Germline CDR1 reads SGHRS; CDR2 reads YFSETQ. CDR3 length: 17 amino acids. CDR3 loop: CASSGLPGTSGINEQFF. The DNA of the CDR3 is TGCGCCAGCAGCGGACTCCCCGGGACTAGCGGGATCAATGAGCAGTTCTTC.

This clone was recorded once. The chain uses TRBV27 and TRBJ2-6; 9 positions match TRBD1. The V gene end was trimmed by 5 bases and the J gene end by 2 bases; junction bases not matched to a gene: 7. Per the germline V gene, CDR1 is MNHEY and CDR2 is SMNVEV (reference sequence). The CDR3 covers 17 residues. The CDR3 nucleotides read TGTGCCAGCAGTCCCGGGACAGGGTTTGCTGGGGCCAACGTCCTGACTTTC. This translates into CASSPGTGFAGANVLTF.

The rearrangement uses TRBV5-8 and TRBJ2-3; 10 nucleotides agree with TRBD2. The V gene end was trimmed by 4 bases and the J gene end by 4 bases; junction bases not matched to a gene: 9. Per the germline V gene, CDR1 is SGHTS and CDR2 is YDEGEE. CDR3 length: 16 residues. CDR3 loop: CASSPARTSGSDTQYF. The CDR3 coding sequence is TGTGCCAGCAGCCCGGCCAGGACTAGCGGTTCAGATACGCAGTATTTT. The full variable domain, rest sourced from reference TRBV5-8 and TRBJ2-3, is EAGVTQSPTHLIKTRGQQATLRCSPISGHTSVYWYQQALGLGLQFLLWYDEGEERNRGNFPPRFSGRQFPNYSSELNVNALELEDSALYLCASSPARTSGSDTQYFGPGTRLTVL.